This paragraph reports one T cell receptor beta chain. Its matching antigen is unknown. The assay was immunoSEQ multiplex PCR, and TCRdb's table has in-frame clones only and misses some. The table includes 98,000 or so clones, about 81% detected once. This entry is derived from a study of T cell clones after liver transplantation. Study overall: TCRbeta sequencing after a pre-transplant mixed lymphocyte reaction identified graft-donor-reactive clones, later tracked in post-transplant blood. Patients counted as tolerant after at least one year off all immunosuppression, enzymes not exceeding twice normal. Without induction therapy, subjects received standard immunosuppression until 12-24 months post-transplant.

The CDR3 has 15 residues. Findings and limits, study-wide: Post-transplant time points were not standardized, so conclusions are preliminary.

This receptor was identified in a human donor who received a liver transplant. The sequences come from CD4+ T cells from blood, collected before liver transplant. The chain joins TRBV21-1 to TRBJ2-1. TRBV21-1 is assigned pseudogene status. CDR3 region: CASSKKGPGSDEQFF. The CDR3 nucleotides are TGTGCCAGCAGCAAAAAGGGACCGGGGTCGGATGAGCAGTTCTTC.